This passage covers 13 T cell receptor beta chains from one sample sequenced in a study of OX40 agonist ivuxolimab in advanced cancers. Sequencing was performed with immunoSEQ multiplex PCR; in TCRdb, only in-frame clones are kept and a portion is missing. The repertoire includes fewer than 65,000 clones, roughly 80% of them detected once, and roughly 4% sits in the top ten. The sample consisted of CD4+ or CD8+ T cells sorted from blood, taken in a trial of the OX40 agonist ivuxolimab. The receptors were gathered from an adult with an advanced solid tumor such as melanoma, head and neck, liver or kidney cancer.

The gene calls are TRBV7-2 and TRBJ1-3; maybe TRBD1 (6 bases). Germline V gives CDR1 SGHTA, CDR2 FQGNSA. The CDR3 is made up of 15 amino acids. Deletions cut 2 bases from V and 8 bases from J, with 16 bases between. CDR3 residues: CASSLTRGAGDTIYF. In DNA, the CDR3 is TGTGCCAGCAGCTTAACCCGGGGGGCTGGGGACACCATATATTTT.

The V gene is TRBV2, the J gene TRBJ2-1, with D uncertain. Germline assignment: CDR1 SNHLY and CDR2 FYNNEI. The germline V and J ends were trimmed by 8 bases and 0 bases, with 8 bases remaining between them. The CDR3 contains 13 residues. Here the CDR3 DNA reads TGTGCCAGCGTAGTGAGCTCCTACAATGAGCAGTTCTTC. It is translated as CASVVSSYNEQFF.

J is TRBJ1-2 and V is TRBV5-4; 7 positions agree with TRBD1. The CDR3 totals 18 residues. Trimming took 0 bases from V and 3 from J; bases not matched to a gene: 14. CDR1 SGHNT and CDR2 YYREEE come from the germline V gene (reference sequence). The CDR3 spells CASSLGSGQGGIDYGYTF. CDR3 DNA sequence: TGTGCCAGCAGCTTGGGTTCTGGGCAGGGGGGGATCGACTATGGCTACACCTTC. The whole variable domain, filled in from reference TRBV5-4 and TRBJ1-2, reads ETGVTQSPTHLIKTRGQQVTLRCSSQSGHNTVSWYQQALGQGPQFIFQYYREEENGRGNFPPRFSGLQFPNYSSELNVNALELDDSALYLCASSLGSGQGGIDYGYTFGSGTRLTVV.

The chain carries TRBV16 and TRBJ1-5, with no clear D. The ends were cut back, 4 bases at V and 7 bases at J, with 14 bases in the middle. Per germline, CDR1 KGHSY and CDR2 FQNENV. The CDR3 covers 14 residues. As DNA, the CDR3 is TGTGCCAGCAGCCCGACGGGAAGAGGGCAGCCCCAGCATTTT. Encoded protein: CASSPTGRGQPQHF.

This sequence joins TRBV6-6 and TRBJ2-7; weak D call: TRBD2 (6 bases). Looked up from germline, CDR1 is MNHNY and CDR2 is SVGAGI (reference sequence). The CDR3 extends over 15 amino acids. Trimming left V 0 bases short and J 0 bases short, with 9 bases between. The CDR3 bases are TGTGCCAGCAGTTACTCTGGGCGGGGCTCCTACGAGCAGTACTTC. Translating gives CASSYSGRGSYEQYF.

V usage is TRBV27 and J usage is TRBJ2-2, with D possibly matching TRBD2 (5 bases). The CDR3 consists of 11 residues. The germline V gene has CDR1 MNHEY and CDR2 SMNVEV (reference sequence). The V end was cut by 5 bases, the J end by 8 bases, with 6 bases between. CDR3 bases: TGTGCCAGCAGTGGAGGAGGGGAGCTGTTTTTT. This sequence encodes CASSGGGELFF.

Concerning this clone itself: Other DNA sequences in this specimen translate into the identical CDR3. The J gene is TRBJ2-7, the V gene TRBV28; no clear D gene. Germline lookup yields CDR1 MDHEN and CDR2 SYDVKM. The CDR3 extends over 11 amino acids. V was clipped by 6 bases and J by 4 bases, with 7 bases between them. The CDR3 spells CASSSRYEQYF. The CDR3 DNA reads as TGTGCCAGCAGCTCCCGGTACGAGCAGTACTTC.

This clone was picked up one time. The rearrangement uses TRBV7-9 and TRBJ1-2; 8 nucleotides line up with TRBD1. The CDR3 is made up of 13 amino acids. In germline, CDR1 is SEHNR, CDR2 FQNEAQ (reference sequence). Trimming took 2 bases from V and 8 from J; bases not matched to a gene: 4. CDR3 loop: CASSLLDRGGYTF. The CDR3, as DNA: TGTGCCAGCAGCTTATTAGACAGGGGAGGCTACACCTTC.

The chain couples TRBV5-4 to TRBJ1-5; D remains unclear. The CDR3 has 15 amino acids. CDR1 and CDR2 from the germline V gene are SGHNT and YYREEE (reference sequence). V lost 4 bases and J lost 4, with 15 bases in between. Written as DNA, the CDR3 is TGTGCCAGCAGCCTTATGGAGGGTTTAAATCAGCCCCAGCATTTT. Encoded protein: CASSLMEGLNQPQHF.

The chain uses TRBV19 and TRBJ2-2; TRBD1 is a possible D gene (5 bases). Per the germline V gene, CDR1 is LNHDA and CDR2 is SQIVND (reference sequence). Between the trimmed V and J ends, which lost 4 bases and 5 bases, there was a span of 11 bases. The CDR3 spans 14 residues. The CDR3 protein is CASSNGAGTGELFF. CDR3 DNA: TGTGCCAGTAGTAATGGGGCAGGGACCGGGGAGCTGTTTTTT.

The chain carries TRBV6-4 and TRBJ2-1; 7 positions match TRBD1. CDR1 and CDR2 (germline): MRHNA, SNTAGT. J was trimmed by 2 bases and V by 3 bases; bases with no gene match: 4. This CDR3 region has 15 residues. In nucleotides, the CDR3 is TGTGCCAGCAGTGAGGGACAGTCTCCCTACAATGAGCAGTTCTTC. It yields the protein CASSEGQSPYNEQFF.

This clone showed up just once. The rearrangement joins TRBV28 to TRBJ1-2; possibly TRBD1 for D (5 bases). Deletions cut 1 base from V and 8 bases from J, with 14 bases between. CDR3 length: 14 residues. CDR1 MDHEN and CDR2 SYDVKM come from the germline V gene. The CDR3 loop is CASSLSPGRDGYTF. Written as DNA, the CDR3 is TGTGCCAGCAGTTTATCCCCGGGCCGGGACGGCTACACCTTC.

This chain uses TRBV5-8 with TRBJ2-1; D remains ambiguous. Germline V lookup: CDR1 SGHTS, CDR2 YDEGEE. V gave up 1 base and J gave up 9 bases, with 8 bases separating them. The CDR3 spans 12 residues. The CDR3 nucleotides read TGTGCCAGCAGCTTGACGGCAGGTGAGCAGTTCTTC. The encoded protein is CASSLTAGEQFF.